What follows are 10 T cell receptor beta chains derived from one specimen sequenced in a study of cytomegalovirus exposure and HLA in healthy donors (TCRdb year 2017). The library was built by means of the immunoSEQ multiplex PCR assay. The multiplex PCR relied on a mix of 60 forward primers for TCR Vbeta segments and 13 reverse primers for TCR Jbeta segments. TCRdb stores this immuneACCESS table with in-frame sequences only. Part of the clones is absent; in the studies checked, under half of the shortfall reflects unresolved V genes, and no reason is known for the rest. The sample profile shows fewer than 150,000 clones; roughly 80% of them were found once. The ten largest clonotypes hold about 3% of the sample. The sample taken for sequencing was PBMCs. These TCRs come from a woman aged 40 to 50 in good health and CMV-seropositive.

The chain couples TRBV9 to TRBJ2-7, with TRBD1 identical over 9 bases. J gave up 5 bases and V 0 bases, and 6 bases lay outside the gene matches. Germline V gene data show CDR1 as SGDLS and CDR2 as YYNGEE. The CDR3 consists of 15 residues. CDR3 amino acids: CASSVGGQGNHEQYF. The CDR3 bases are TGTGCCAGCAGCGTAGGTGGACAGGGGAACCACGAGCAGTACTTC. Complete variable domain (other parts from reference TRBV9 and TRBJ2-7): DSGVTQTPKHLITATGQRVTLRCSPRSGDLSVYWYQQSLDQGLQFLIQYYNGEERAKGNILERFSAQQFPDLHSELNLSSLELGDSALYFCASSVGGQGNHEQYFGPGTRLTVT.

The CDR3 sequence: CSARRAGEQFF. The DNA for the CDR3 is TGCAGTGCTAGACGCGCGGGGGAGCAGTTCTTC. The chain couples TRBV20-1 to TRBJ2-1; D may be TRBD2 (6 bases). The V gene's germline CDR1 is DFQATT and CDR2 SNEGSKA (reference sequence). Trimming pared 2 bases from V and 10 bases from J, leaving 9 bases between. CDR3 length equals 11 residues.

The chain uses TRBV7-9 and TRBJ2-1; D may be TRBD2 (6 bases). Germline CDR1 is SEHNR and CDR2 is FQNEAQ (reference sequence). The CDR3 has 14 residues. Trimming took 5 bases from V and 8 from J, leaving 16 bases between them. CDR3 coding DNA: TGTGCCAGCAGCAAAAAGGCCGGGGAGGATGAGCAGTTCTTC. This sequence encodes CASSKKAGEDEQFF.

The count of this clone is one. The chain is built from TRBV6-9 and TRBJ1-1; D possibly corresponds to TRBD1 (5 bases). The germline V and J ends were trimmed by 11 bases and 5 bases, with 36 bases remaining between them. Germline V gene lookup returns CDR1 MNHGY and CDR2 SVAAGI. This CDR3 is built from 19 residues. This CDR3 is CAGYGRAIWGGEGWTEAFF. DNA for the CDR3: TGTGCCGGCTATGGCCGAGCGATATGGGGGGGGGAAGGTTGGACTGAAGCTTTCTTT.

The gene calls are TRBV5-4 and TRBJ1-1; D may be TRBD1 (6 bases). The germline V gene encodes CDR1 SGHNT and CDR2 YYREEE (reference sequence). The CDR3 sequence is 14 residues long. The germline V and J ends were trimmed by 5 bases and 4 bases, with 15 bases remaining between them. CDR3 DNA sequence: TGTGCCAGCAGAAGAGAACAGGGTGCCACTGAAGCTTTCTTT. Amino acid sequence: CASRREQGATEAFF.

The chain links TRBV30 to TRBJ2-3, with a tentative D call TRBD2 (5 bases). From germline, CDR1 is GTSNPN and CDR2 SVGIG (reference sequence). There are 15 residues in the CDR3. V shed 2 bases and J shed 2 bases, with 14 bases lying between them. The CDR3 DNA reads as TGTGCCTGGAGTTTACAGCGGAGACCCACAGATACGCAGTATTTT. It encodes CAWSLQRRPTDTQYF.

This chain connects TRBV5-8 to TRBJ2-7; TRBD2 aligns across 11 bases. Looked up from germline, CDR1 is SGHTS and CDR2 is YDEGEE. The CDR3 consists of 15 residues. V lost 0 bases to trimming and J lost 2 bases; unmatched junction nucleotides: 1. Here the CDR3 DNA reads TGTGCCAGCAGCTTGGGACTAGCGGGAACCTACGAGCAGTACTTC. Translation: CASSLGLAGTYEQYF. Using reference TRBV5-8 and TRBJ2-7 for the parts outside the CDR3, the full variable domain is EAGVTQSPTHLIKTRGQQATLRCSPISGHTSVYWYQQALGLGLQFLLWYDEGEERNRGNFPPRFSGRQFPNYSSELNVNALELEDSALYLCASSLGLAGTYEQYFGPGTRLTVT.

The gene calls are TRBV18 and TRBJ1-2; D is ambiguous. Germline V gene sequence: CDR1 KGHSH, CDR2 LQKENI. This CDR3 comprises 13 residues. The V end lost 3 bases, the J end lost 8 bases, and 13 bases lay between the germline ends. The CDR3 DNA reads TGTGCCAGCTCACCGGTTCGGGATGGGGGCTACACCTTC. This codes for CASSPVRDGGYTF.

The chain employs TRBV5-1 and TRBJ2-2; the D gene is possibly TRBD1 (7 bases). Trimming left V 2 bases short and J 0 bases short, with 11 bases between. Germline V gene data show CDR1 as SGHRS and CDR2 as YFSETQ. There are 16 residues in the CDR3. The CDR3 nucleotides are TGCGCCAGCAGCTTAGGCGGGACAGCGAACACCGGGGAGCTGTTTTTT. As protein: CASSLGGTANTGELFF. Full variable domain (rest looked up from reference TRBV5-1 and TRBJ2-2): KAGVTQTPRYLIKTRGQQVTLSCSPISGHRSVSWYQQTPGQGLQFLFEYFSETQRNKGNFPGRFSGRQFSNSRSEMNVSTLELGDSALYLCASSLGGTANTGELFFGEGSRLTVL.

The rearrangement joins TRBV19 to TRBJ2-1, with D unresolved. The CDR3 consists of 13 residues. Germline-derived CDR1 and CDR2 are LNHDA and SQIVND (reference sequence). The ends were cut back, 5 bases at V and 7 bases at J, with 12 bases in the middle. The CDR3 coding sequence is TGTGCCAGTAGTCCAACCAGGATTAATGAGCAGTTCTTC. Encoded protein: CASSPTRINEQFF.